These 30 T cell receptor beta chains were sequenced from one sample in a study of T cell responses to AZD1222 COVID-19 vaccine. Sequencing was performed with immunoSEQ multiplex PCR; in TCRdb, only in-frame clones are kept and a portion is missing. Of tens of thousands of clones listed, roughly 90% are singletons. The material was peripheral blood, obtained on day 0 of MenACWY control vaccination. The receptor source for this set is an adult in good health.

The chain has TRBV2 and TRBJ2-6; D gene unclear. This CDR3 comprises 13 residues. Germline assignment: CDR1 SNHLY and CDR2 FYNNEI. V was shortened by 3 bases and J by 2 bases, with 2 bases between the two germline ends. CDR3 sequence reads: CASSEAGANVLTF. In DNA form, the CDR3 reads TGTGCCAGCAGTGAGGCTGGGGCCAACGTCCTGACTTTC.

The chain couples TRBV7-2 to TRBJ1-2; D remains ambiguous. V was clipped by 5 bases and J by 7 bases, with 11 bases between them. This CDR3 region has 12 residues. Germline CDR1 and CDR2: SGHTA and FQGNSA. Here the CDR3 DNA reads TGTGCCAGCAGCCCCCGACGGGCTGGCTACACCTTC. This gives the protein CASSPRRAGYTF. Full variable domain (remainder filled in from reference TRBV7-2 and TRBJ1-2): GAGVSQSPSNKVTEKGKDVELRCDPISGHTALYWYRQSLGQGLEFLIYFQGNSAPDKSGLPSDRFSAERTGGSVSTLTIQRTQQEDSAVYLCASSPRRAGYTFGSGTRLTVV.

The CDR3, as DNA: TGTGCCAGTAGTGTGGGCGATAGAACGTATTCACCCCTCCACTTT. It encodes CASSVGDRTYSPLHF. The rearrangement uses TRBV19 and TRBJ1-6; D is unclear. Germline CDR1 is LNHDA and CDR2 is SQIVND (reference sequence). Trimming cost V 5 bases and J 8 bases, with 16 bases left between them. The CDR3 consists of 15 residues.

This chain joins TRBV6-5 and TRBJ2-1; 7 nucleotides agree with TRBD2. With 6 bases clipped from V and 0 bases from J, the junction kept 2 bases outside the gene matches. CDR3 length: 14 residues. CDR1 and CDR2 from the germline V gene are MNHEY and SVGAGI. CDR3 nucleotides: TGTGCCAGCAGATTAGCGGGCTCCTACAATGAGCAGTTCTTC. It is translated as CASRLAGSYNEQFF.

This chain links TRBV5-6 with TRBJ1-4, with D hard to call. This CDR3 spans 13 amino acids. The ends were cut back, 0 bases at V and 7 bases at J, with 7 bases in the middle. The germline V gene has CDR1 SGHDT and CDR2 YYEEEE. In DNA, the CDR3 is TGTGCCAGCAGCTTGGTGGGGTCTGAAAAACTGTTTTTT. It specifies CASSLVGSEKLFF.

V gene TRBV28 combines with J gene TRBJ1-4; D perhaps matches TRBD1 (6 bases). From germline, CDR1 is MDHEN and CDR2 SYDVKM. The V and J ends lost 3 bases and 5 bases respectively, with 13 bases between them. The CDR3 runs to 15 residues. The CDR3 spells CASSLAAQGNEKLFF. The CDR3 DNA reads as TGTGCCAGCAGTTTGGCCGCTCAGGGGAATGAAAAACTGTTTTTT.

The chain couples TRBV6-2 or TRBV6-3 to TRBJ1-6, with D tentatively TRBD1 (5 bases). The V end was cut by 0 bases, the J end by 4 bases, with 7 bases between. From germline, CDR1 is MNHEY and CDR2 SVGEGT. This CDR3 is built from 15 residues. DNA for the CDR3: TGTGCCAGCAGTTACTCGCAGGGATATAATTCACCCCTCCACTTT. It specifies CASSYSQGYNSPLHF.

This clone occurred a few times. This chain joins TRBV7-9 and TRBJ2-7, with no clear D. This CDR3 is 13 amino acids long. CDR1 and CDR2 from the germline V gene are SEHNR and FQNEAQ (reference sequence). The V and J ends lost 5 bases and 4 bases respectively, with 12 bases between them. The CDR3 coding sequence is TGTGCCAGCAGCGCACGGGTAGGGTACGAGCAGTACTTC. Protein: CASSARVGYEQYF.

This clone was picked up one time. The chain carries TRBV5-1 and TRBJ1-1; TRBD1 might be the D (5 bases). This CDR3 has 14 residues. Trimming removed 8 bases from V and 1 base from J, with 15 bases in between. From germline, CDR1 is SGHRS and CDR2 YFSETQ. CDR3 nucleotides: TGCGCCAGTCACACGGGGGTTGGGAACACTGAAGCTTTCTTT. This sequence encodes CASHTGVGNTEAFF.

The chain carries TRBV10-1 and TRBJ2-7, with 8 positions matching TRBD1. This CDR3 contains 17 residues. CDR1 is WNHNN and CDR2 is SYGVQD in the germline V gene (reference sequence). Trimming cost V 3 bases and J 5 bases; bases outside gene matches: 15. CDR3 amino acids: CASSERSMDRARHEQYF. CDR3 in DNA: TGCGCCAGCAGTGAACGGTCAATGGACAGGGCGAGGCACGAGCAGTACTTC.

Only a few counts were recorded for this clone. The V gene is TRBV30, the J gene TRBJ2-1; TRBD2 matches at 8 bases. CDR1 GTSNPN and CDR2 SVGIG come from the germline V gene (reference sequence). This CDR3 comprises 17 residues. After removal of 0 bases from V and 10 bases from J, the junction contained 17 bases not matched to a gene. The CDR3 nucleotides are TGTGCCTGGAGTGTACGGCAAGGACTAGCCCCCTACGACGAGCAGTTCTTC. Its translation: CAWSVRQGLAPYDEQFF.

The CDR3 bases are TGTGCCAGCAGCGTTGACTGGTCTGGAAACACCATATATTTT. Translating gives CASSVDWSGNTIYF. The chain uses TRBV9 and TRBJ1-3; D unresolved. V was cut by 2 bases and J by 1 base, with 7 bases left in between. The CDR3 is made up of 14 amino acids. Per the germline V gene, CDR1 is SGDLS and CDR2 is YYNGEE.

The V and J genes are TRBV28 and TRBJ2-7, with D hard to call. This CDR3 contains 14 residues. The germline gives CDR1 MDHEN, CDR2 SYDVKM. Trimming removed 5 bases at V and 6 bases at J, with 17 bases between. The CDR3 loop reads CASSPVGQVREQYF. The CDR3 region has the DNA TGTGCCAGCAGTCCTGTCGGGCAGGTCCGCGAGCAGTACTTC.

V and J are TRBV7-3 and TRBJ2-1; 13 bases map to TRBD2. The CDR3 length is 19 residues. Germline trimming cut 3 bases from V and 7 bases from J; bases unmatched to any gene: 15. Germline assignment: CDR1 SGHTA and CDR2 FQGTGA. The CDR3 DNA sequence: TGTGCCAGCAGCTTTCGGGGGGATAGCGGACTAGCGGGAGTGAATGAGCAGTTCTTC. Translating it yields CASSFRGDSGLAGVNEQFF. The full variable domain, in which reference TRBV7-3 and TRBJ2-1 provide the parts outside the CDR3, is GAGVSQTPSNKVTEKGKYVELRCDPISGHTALYWYRQSLGQGPEFLIYFQGTGAADDSGLPNDRFFAVRPEGSVSTLKIQRTERGDSAVYLCASSFRGDSGLAGVNEQFFGPGTRLTVL.

This chain joins TRBV19 and TRBJ1-1; D ambiguous. The V end was cut by 5 bases, the J end by 1 base, with 11 bases between. Germline CDR1 LNHDA, CDR2 SQIVND (reference sequence). The CDR3 is 14 amino acids. The CDR3 loop reads CASSFGSENTEAFF. CDR3 coding DNA: TGTGCCAGTAGTTTCGGCAGTGAGAACACTGAAGCTTTCTTT.

This chain links TRBV24-1 with TRBJ2-1, with TRBD2 identical over 14 bases. CDR3 length: 19 residues. Germline V gives CDR1 KGHDR, CDR2 SFDVKD. V lost 0 bases to trimming and J lost 0 bases; unmatched junction nucleotides: 3. CDR3 coding DNA: TGTGCCACCAGTGATTTGGGACTAGCGGGAGGTCCCTCCTACAATGAGCAGTTCTTC. Amino acids: CATSDLGLAGGPSYNEQFF.

This clone was seen once. This sequence joins TRBV4-3 and TRBJ2-7; 7 positions match TRBD1. The germline V gene has CDR1 LGHNA and CDR2 YSLEER. Unmatched junction bases numbered 6, after V lost 0 bases and J lost 4 bases. This CDR3 comprises 15 residues. CDR3 coding DNA: TGCGCCAGCAGCCAAGACGTTAACAGGGGATACGAGCAGTACTTC. It specifies CASSQDVNRGYEQYF.

The CDR3 is CASSLLRETQYF. The CDR3 bases are TGTGCCAGCAGCTTGCTTCGGGAGACCCAGTACTTC. This sequence joins TRBV5-6 and TRBJ2-5; D gene ambiguous. Per germline, CDR1 SGHDT and CDR2 YYEEEE. The V gene lost 1 base and the J gene lost 5 bases, with 6 bases spanning the gap. This CDR3 comprises 12 residues.

The CDR3 coding sequence is TGTGCCAGCAGCTTGGAGGGCCCGTACAATGAGCAGTTCTTC. Translation: CASSLEGPYNEQFF. V and J are TRBV5-8 and TRBJ2-1; D not certain. The ends were cut back, 0 bases at V and 4 bases at J, with 8 bases in the middle. The CDR3 runs 14 residues. From germline, CDR1 is SGHTS and CDR2 YDEGEE. The whole variable domain, filled in from reference TRBV5-8 and TRBJ2-1, reads EAGVTQSPTHLIKTRGQQATLRCSPISGHTSVYWYQQALGLGLQFLLWYDEGEERNRGNFPPRFSGRQFPNYSSELNVNALELEDSALYLCASSLEGPYNEQFFGPGTRLTVL.

In its sample, this clone was seen a few times. This chain joins TRBV5-1 and TRBJ2-1; 11 bases are shared with TRBD2. CDR1 SGHRS and CDR2 YFSETQ come from the germline V gene. The CDR3 consists of 14 residues. V dropped 6 bases and J dropped 4; count of bases not matched to a gene: 3. Written as DNA, the CDR3 is TGCGCCAGCAAGACTAGCGGGACTTACAATGAGCAGTTCTTC. It encodes CASKTSGTYNEQFF. Drawing the rest from reference TRBV5-1 and TRBJ2-1, the complete variable domain is KAGVTQTPRYLIKTRGQQVTLSCSPISGHRSVSWYQQTPGQGLQFLFEYFSETQRNKGNFPGRFSGRQFSNSRSEMNVSTLELGDSALYLCASKTSGTYNEQFFGPGTRLTVL.

The rearrangement joins TRBV11-2 to TRBJ2-2; D ambiguous. Germline V CDR1 and CDR2: SGHAT, FQNNGV. The CDR3 is made up of 15 amino acids. V was cut by 8 bases and J by 0 bases, with 13 bases left in between. The CDR3: CASGSATTNTGELFF. CDR3 nucleotides: TGTGCCAGCGGATCAGCAACCACGAACACCGGGGAGCTGTTTTTT.

On this clone: Other DNA sequences of this sample code for an identical CDR3. This sequence joins TRBV4-3 and TRBJ1-2; D remains unclear. The CDR3 has 14 amino acids. Trimming left V 0 bases short and J 2 bases short, with 7 bases between. Germline V gene lookup returns CDR1 LGHNA and CDR2 YSLEER. This CDR3 reads CASSQEGRNYGYTF. The DNA for the CDR3 is TGCGCCAGCAGCCAAGAGGGCAGAAACTATGGCTACACCTTC.

The chain uses TRBV9 and TRBJ1-1; TRBD1 aligns across 8 bases. The CDR3 consists of 15 residues. Germline CDR1 SGDLS, CDR2 YYNGEE. V shed 3 bases and J 4 bases; nucleotides not matched to a gene: 8. The CDR3 DNA reads TGTGCCAGCAGCGCTCAGAACAGGGGGATCACTGAAGCTTTCTTT. Translation gives CASSAQNRGITEAFF. The variable domain in full, with the rest retrieved from reference TRBV9 and TRBJ1-1, is DSGVTQTPKHLITATGQRVTLRCSPRSGDLSVYWYQQSLDQGLQFLIQYYNGEERAKGNILERFSAQQFPDLHSELNLSSLELGDSALYFCASSAQNRGITEAFFGQGTRLTVV.

The genes are TRBV7-2 and TRBJ1-4; D is unresolved. The V and J ends lost 8 bases and 6 bases respectively, with 16 bases between them. The germline V gene has CDR1 SGHTA and CDR2 FQGNSA. The CDR3 length is 14 residues. CDR3 amino acids: CASARRDTDEKLFF. DNA of the CDR3: TGTGCCAGCGCTCGCCGAGACACTGATGAAAAACTGTTTTTT.

The rearrangement joins TRBV18 to TRBJ1-1, with D possibly matching TRBD1 (5 bases). V was shortened by 6 bases and J by 1 base, with 12 bases between the two germline ends. Germline V gene sequence: CDR1 KGHSH, CDR2 LQKENI. This CDR3 comprises 14 residues. CDR3 protein: CASSPGTSNTEAFF. The CDR3 DNA is TGTGCCAGCTCCCCTGGGACGTCGAACACTGAAGCTTTCTTT.

This chain links TRBV3-1 (or the pseudogene TRBV3-2) with TRBJ1-3; D is undetermined. The CDR3 sequence is 14 residues long. V dropped 4 bases and J dropped 4 bases, with 11 bases sitting between them. Germline values: CDR1 LGHDT, CDR2 YNNKEL (reference sequence). The DNA for the CDR3 is TGTGCCAGCAGCCCCCTCGGGCCCGGAAACACCATATATTTT. Translation: CASSPLGPGNTIYF.

The chain joins TRBV5-1 to TRBJ2-1; 10 bases line up with TRBD2. The germline V gene encodes CDR1 SGHRS and CDR2 YFSETQ. The CDR3 consists of 15 residues. Germline trimming cut 4 bases from V and 5 bases from J; bases unmatched to any gene: 6. The CDR3 coding sequence is TGCGCCAGCAGCCTAGCTAGCGGGGGCCACAATGAGCAGTTCTTC. Translation: CASSLASGGHNEQFF. Looking up the rest from reference TRBV5-1 and TRBJ2-1 gives the full variable domain: KAGVTQTPRYLIKTRGQQVTLSCSPISGHRSVSWYQQTPGQGLQFLFEYFSETQRNKGNFPGRFSGRQFSNSRSEMNVSTLELGDSALYLCASSLASGGHNEQFFGPGTRLTVL.

The J gene is TRBJ2-1, the V gene TRBV6-2 or TRBV6-3; no firm D call. The V gene's germline CDR1 is MNHEY and CDR2 SVGEGT. There are 13 residues in the CDR3. Between the trimmed V and J ends, which lost 6 bases and 3 bases, there was a span of 9 bases. CDR3 sequence (DNA): TGTGCCAGCAGCCTGGAGAGCTACAATGAGCAGTTCTTC. It encodes CASSLESYNEQFF.

The chain is built from TRBV30 and TRBJ1-5; 8 bases match TRBD1. The ends lost 4 bases at V and 3 bases at J; junction bases unmatched: 2. Germline V gene data show CDR1 as GTSNPN and CDR2 as SVGIG (reference sequence). This CDR3 has 13 residues. The CDR3 here is CAWTGGVNQPQHF. Here the CDR3 DNA reads TGTGCCTGGACAGGGGGCGTCAATCAGCCCCAGCATTTT.

This clone turned up a few times. The rearrangement joins TRBV6-2 or TRBV6-3 to TRBJ1-2; D uncertain. CDR1 is MNHEY and CDR2 is SVGEGT in the germline V gene. V lost 4 bases, J lost 5 bases, and 11 bases lay in between. This CDR3 region has 13 residues. For the CDR3, the DNA is TGTGCCAGCAGTTCTTTCAGAACTTATGGCTACACCTTC. Translation gives CASSSFRTYGYTF.